This TCR beta chain was identified during a study of brain T cells in children with intractable seizures. Study-wide points: Patients' HCMV serostatus was unknown; virus specificity rests on CDR3 similarity alone. Pre-surgery blood may have been undersampled, hiding some clones.

Remarks on this clone: The target antigen is unknown.

V was clipped by 3 bases and J by 4 bases; unmatched bases: 5. CDR3 size: 14 residues. Germline CDR1 reads SGHDT; CDR2 reads YYEEEE. Clones were read by immunoSEQ multiplex PCR, and TCRdb kept only the in-frame ones, dropping some. This repertoire shows 110,000 or so clones, 90% to 95% found once; its top ten account for 3.8%. Surgery cases with the highest brain T cell transcript signatures were chosen for sequencing. Before surgery, patients took at least one anti-epileptic drug. The clonotype comes from a boy younger than two with hemimegalencephaly and intractable seizures. The sequences come from peripheral blood, collected at surgery. The chain recombines TRBV5-6 with TRBJ2-3, with 7 bases fitting TRBD2. The DNA for the CDR3 is TGTGCCAGCAGCTGGAGGGCGGGGGCAGATACGCAGTATTTT. It yields the protein CASSWRAGADTQYF. The full variable domain, in which reference TRBV5-6 and TRBJ2-3 provide the parts outside the CDR3, is DAGVTQSPTHLIKTRGQQVTLRCSPKSGHDTVSWYQQALGQGPQFIFQYYEEEERQRGNFPDRFSGHQFPNYSSELNVNALLLGDSALYLCASSWRAGADTQYFGPGTRLTVL.